What follows is one T cell receptor (beta chain) and its context. The sample holds a few counts of this clonotype. What antigen it recognizes has not been identified. Per-base quality was not reported, and no clone a single base away is much larger than it. This sample is drawn from a study of T-cell memory formation after mild COVID-19 (dated by TCRdb to the early 2020s). Background for the entire study: TCR sequence clusters from the two donors were found to be largely donor specific. Two young, previously healthy adult volunteers made up the cohort, one male and one female. In two donors, T-cell clones that expanded and contracted after mild COVID-19 were followed by sequencing TCRalpha and TCRbeta repertoires longitudinally.

General findings and caveats noted by the study authors: Only a couple of mild cases were covered by the study, and larger cohorts that include severe cases with pre-infection samples were considered necessary. Contracting CD4+ clones turned up mainly in the CM and EM memory subsets, whereas EMRA was where CD8+ clones were enriched. Some responding clones were found in pre-infection memory, which suggests that pre-existing cross-reactive memory T cells took part in the SARS-CoV-2 response. SARS-CoV-2 specificity of the second-wave clones peaking on day 37 was not confirmed. Clones contracting from day 15 to 85 had balanced CD4/CD8 phenotypes, while a second wave expanding from day 15 to 37 was biased towards CD4+.

Measured from the cysteine to the phenylalanine, the CDR3 is 14 residues long. The kept DNA is CDR3 alone, 42 bases in frame from the first base. Sequences SQVTM (CDR1) and ANQGSEA (CDR2) are obtained from the germline V gene. Trimming removed 7 bases from V and 2 bases from J, leaving 15 bases between the germline ends. TCRdb names Illumina NovaSeq 6000 as the instrument used. TCRalpha and TCRbeta cDNA libraries were built by 5'RACE with constant-segment primers, adding sample barcodes and unique molecular identifiers. RNA was extracted from every sample with Trizol reagent. Amplification of the libraries took two PCR steps, and the second step added a second sample barcode plus Illumina TruSeq adapters. The libraries were sequenced on an Illumina NovaSeq using 2 x 150 bp paired-end reads. On the authors' methods: The reads were demultiplexed and collapsed into UMI-guided consensus sequences using migec v1.2.7. Using mixcr v2.1.11, UMI consensuses were aligned to TRA and TRB V and J templates and then assembled into clonotypes. A clonotype was counted as expanded or contracted only if both edgeR and NoisET called the change significant, with noise models trained on biological replicates. For edgeR calls, a false discovery rate-adjusted p below 0.01 and a log2 fold-change threshold of 1 were applied. As an exploratory analysis of dynamics, max-normalized trajectories of the 1000 most abundant clonotypes were examined by PCA with hierarchical clustering. Each responding clone was given a CD4 or CD8 phenotype based on the CD4+ and CD8+ repertoires, which had been sequenced separately. The public reads were quality trimmed at Q25 with fastp and then assembled into clones with MiXCR by TCRdb, keeping productive beta chains. All rows with the same CDR3 protein become a single entry with the most common DNA and genes. The V and J calls here are based on TCRdb, not the publication. For this sample there are fewer than 250,000 distinct CDR3 sequences; 15% appear just once. Clones ranked in the top ten supply over 2% of the sample.

PBMCs were isolated by Ficoll-Paque density gradient centrifugation. This TCR was sampled from an adult woman who had mild COVID-19 (a few samples of this study predate the infection). The sample titles of this study are shuffled in the database, so cell type and time point are left out; the donor was told from shared clones. The chain couples TRBV29-1 to TRBJ1-5, with the D segment identity uncertain. The sample taken for sequencing was PBMCs or a T cell subset sorted from them (not recorded which). CDR3 reads: CSALLGEGNQPQHF. The DNA reads as follows: TGCAGCGCGTTATTAGGAGAGGGCAATCAGCCCCAGCATTTT.